Shown below are 23 T cell receptor beta chains from a single sample sequenced in a study of T cells in narcolepsy. The repertoire was sequenced with immunoSEQ multiplex PCR; TCRdb's copy has only in-frame clones and lacks some. The repertoire holds about 27,000 clones, with 75% to 85% as singletons. The sequenced material came from CD45RA- memory CD4+ T cells from PBMCs. The receptors shown here come from a human donor with narcolepsy.

The chain links TRBV6-1 to TRBJ2-7; D gene ambiguous. Germline V CDR1 and CDR2: MNHNS, SASEGT. The CDR3 has 9 amino acids. V shed 8 bases and J shed 12 bases, with 11 bases lying between them. The CDR3 nucleotides read TGTGCCAGCCCAGACCCGTCGTACTTC. Translated: CASPDPSYF.

The chain recombines TRBV19 with TRBJ1-1; 7 bases agree with TRBD1. V was clipped by 5 bases and J by 1 base; unmatched bases: 4. CDR1 is LNHDA, CDR2 SQIVND, per germline (reference sequence). The CDR3 has 14 residues. CDR3 nucleotide sequence: TGTGCCAGTAGTCCGCGACAGGGGAACACTGAAGCTTTCTTT. Protein sequence: CASSPRQGNTEAFF.

V is TRBV7-2 and J is TRBJ2-3; 11 bases align to TRBD2. The J segment lost 2 bases and the V segment lost 6 bases, leaving 1 base of the junction unmatched. The germline CDR1 and CDR2 sequences are SGHTA and FQGNSA. This CDR3 is 14 amino acids long. Here the CDR3 reads CASSSGGATDTQYF. CDR3 sequence (DNA): TGTGCCAGCAGTAGCGGGGGGGCCACAGATACGCAGTATTTT.

The J gene is TRBJ2-1, the V gene TRBV5-6; maybe TRBD2 (6 bases). This CDR3 region has 12 residues. CDR1 and CDR2 (germline): SGHDT, YYEEEE. Trimming stripped 4 bases from V and 10 bases from J, with 12 bases between. The CDR3 protein is CASSAGSWEQFF. CDR3 bases: TGTGCCAGCAGCGCGGGGTCTTGGGAGCAGTTCTTC. The whole variable domain, remainder taken from reference TRBV5-6 and TRBJ2-1, is DAGVTQSPTHLIKTRGQQVTLRCSPKSGHDTVSWYQQALGQGPQFIFQYYEEEERQRGNFPDRFSGHQFPNYSSELNVNALLLGDSALYLCASSAGSWEQFFGPGTRLTVL.

The J gene is TRBJ2-3, the V gene TRBV7-3; 7 bases are shared with TRBD2. The germline gives CDR1 SGHTA, CDR2 FQGTGA. Trimming removed 5 bases from V and 3 bases from J; junction bases left unmatched: 8. The CDR3 runs to 15 residues. CDR3 protein: CASSNPAGTTDTQYF. In nucleotides, the CDR3 is TGTGCCAGCAGCAACCCAGCGGGGACGACAGATACGCAGTATTTT.

The chain links TRBV11-3 to TRBJ2-5; 8 bases fit TRBD1. V lost 5 bases and J lost 5; bases outside the gene matches: 4. The CDR3 is 13 residues long. Germline V gene data show CDR1 as SGHNT and CDR2 as YENEEA. The CDR3: CASSQGAGETQYF. As DNA, the CDR3 is TGTGCCAGCAGCCAGGGGGCGGGGGAGACCCAGTACTTC.

The V call is TRBV19, the J call TRBJ1-5; 9 positions match TRBD1. The CDR3 consists of 16 residues. Germline CDR1 is LNHDA and CDR2 is SQIVND (reference sequence). The trim removed 5 bases at V and 4 bases at J, leaving 9 bases unmatched. This chain's CDR3 is CASSPTGGTGNQPQHF. In DNA, the CDR3 is TGTGCCAGTAGTCCGACAGGGGGGACTGGGAATCAGCCCCAGCATTTT. The variable domain in full, completed from reference TRBV19 and TRBJ1-5, reads DGGITQSPKYLFRKEGQNVTLSCEQNLNHDAMYWYRQDPGQGLRLIYYSQIVNDFQKGDIAEGYSVSREKKESFPLTVTSAQKNPTAFYLCASSPTGGTGNQPQHFGDGTRLSIL.

This clone was seen more than once but under ten times. V gene TRBV5-1 combines with J gene TRBJ1-1; 8 bases map to TRBD1. V shed 1 base, J shed 1 base, and the junction held 6 bases outside the gene matches. This CDR3 is 16 amino acids long. Per germline, CDR1 SGHRS and CDR2 YFSETQ. Here the CDR3 DNA reads TGCGCCAGCAGCTTGAGGCAGGGGGCGGGGAACACTGAAGCTTTCTTT. Residues: CASSLRQGAGNTEAFF.

The chain employs TRBV30 and TRBJ1-5; D is perhaps TRBD1 (5 bases). The CDR3 is 14 residues long. The V gene lost 0 bases and the J gene lost 6 bases, with 12 bases spanning the gap. CDR1 is GTSNPN and CDR2 is SVGIG in the germline V gene (reference sequence). The CDR3 protein is CAWSVGQGGQPQHF. DNA for the CDR3: TGTGCCTGGAGTGTAGGGCAGGGAGGTCAGCCCCAGCATTTT.

The J gene is TRBJ1-1, the V gene TRBV18, with D perhaps TRBD1 (5 bases). Germline values: CDR1 KGHSH, CDR2 LQKENI. Between the trimmed V and J ends, which lost 4 bases and 2 bases, there was a span of 11 bases. The CDR3 is 14 amino acids. This CDR3 reads CASSLGGGNTEAFF. The CDR3 nucleotides are TGTGCCAGCTCACTCGGCGGGGGAAACACTGAAGCTTTCTTT.

V is TRBV5-1 and J is TRBJ2-7; 8 bases match TRBD1. The CDR3 is 15 amino acids. Per the germline V gene, CDR1 is SGHRS and CDR2 is YFSETQ. V lost 2 bases to trimming and J lost 5 bases; unmatched junction nucleotides: 9. CDR3: CASSFLGQGAHEQYF. The CDR3 DNA reads TGCGCCAGCAGCTTCCTAGGACAGGGAGCCCACGAGCAGTACTTC.

The chain employs TRBV14 and TRBJ2-3; 7 bases are a match to TRBD2. Germline CDR1 and CDR2: SGHDN and FVKESK. J lost 2 bases, V lost 6 bases, and 8 bases had no gene match. This CDR3 spans 15 amino acids. The DNA of the CDR3 is TGTGCCAGCAGTGACGGGACTAAGCCCACAGATACGCAGTATTTT. The encoded protein is CASSDGTKPTDTQYF. The variable domain in full, completed from reference TRBV14 and TRBJ2-3, reads EAGVTQFPSHSVIEKGQTVTLRCDPISGHDNLYWYRRVMGKEIKFLLHFVKESKQDESGMPNNRFLAERTGGTYSTLKVQPAELEDSGVYFCASSDGTKPTDTQYFGPGTRLTVL.

The chain uses TRBV19 and TRBJ2-2, with D perhaps matching TRBD2 (7 bases). The CDR3 contains 16 residues. V was cut by 7 bases and J by 9 bases, with 24 bases left in between. Germline V lookup: CDR1 LNHDA, CDR2 SQIVND (reference sequence). CDR3 sequence (DNA): TGTGCCAGTACCAACCCCTCGGGGGGCCAATGGTGGGAGCTGTTTTTT. Its protein is CASTNPSGGQWWELFF.

The CDR3 DNA follows: TGTGCCAGCAGCTTGGATGGGACAGGGGGAGTCCAAGAGACCCAGTACTTC. It yields the protein CASSLDGTGGVQETQYF. The chain couples TRBV5-8 to TRBJ2-5; 11 bases are a match to TRBD1. Germline V gene sequence: CDR1 SGHTS, CDR2 YDEGEE. The CDR3 extends over 17 amino acids. Trimming at V came to 0 bases and at J to 1 base, leaving 5 bases not matched to a gene. The full variable domain, rest sourced from reference TRBV5-8 and TRBJ2-5, is EAGVTQSPTHLIKTRGQQATLRCSPISGHTSVYWYQQALGLGLQFLLWYDEGEERNRGNFPPRFSGRQFPNYSSELNVNALELEDSALYLCASSLDGTGGVQETQYFGPGTRLLVL.

J is TRBJ1-1 and V is TRBV7-2; 10 bases agree with TRBD1. The CDR3 loop spans 16 amino acids. Germline V gene lookup returns CDR1 SGHTA and CDR2 FQGNSA. V shed 3 bases, J shed 0 bases, and the junction held 4 bases outside the gene matches. The CDR3, as DNA: TGTGCCAGCAGCTTTGGACAGGGGGAGATGAACACTGAAGCTTTCTTT. This sequence encodes CASSFGQGEMNTEAFF.

V usage is TRBV7-9 and J usage is TRBJ1-2; the match to TRBD1 covers 7 bases. In germline, CDR1 is SEHNR, CDR2 FQNEAQ (reference sequence). The CDR3 sequence is 15 residues long. Trimming took 0 bases from V and 3 from J; bases not matched to a gene: 4. CDR3 region: CASSLAGGRDYGYTF. The CDR3 nucleotides are TGTGCCAGCAGCTTAGCAGGGGGCAGGGACTATGGCTACACCTTC.

This clone came up a few times. J is TRBJ2-2 and V is TRBV5-4; TRBD1 matches 8 bases. Per germline, CDR1 SGHNT and CDR2 YYREEE (reference sequence). The CDR3 is made up of 15 amino acids. With 0 bases clipped from V and 3 bases from J, the junction kept 1 base outside the gene matches. CDR3 amino acids: CASSLDRGYTGELFF. In DNA form, the CDR3 reads TGTGCCAGCAGCTTGGACAGGGGGTACACCGGGGAGCTGTTTTTT.

This clone has a single count. This sequence joins TRBV5-1 and TRBJ2-3, with a possible D match to TRBD2 (6 bases). Per germline, CDR1 SGHRS and CDR2 YFSETQ. Trimming removed 0 bases from V and 0 bases from J, with 8 bases in between. The CDR3 is 15 amino acids. CDR3 nucleotides: TGCGCCAGCAGCTTGGAGGGGACTAGCACAGATACGCAGTATTTT. Translated, it gives CASSLEGTSTDTQYF.

The chain has TRBV9 and TRBJ1-1; 7 nucleotides match TRBD1. This CDR3 region has 14 residues. After removal of 0 bases from V and 2 bases from J, the junction contained 1 base not matched to a gene. CDR1 SGDLS and CDR2 YYNGEE come from the germline V gene. CDR3 bases: TGTGCCAGCAGCGTAGGACAGGGAAACACTGAAGCTTTCTTT. It codes for CASSVGQGNTEAFF.

The chain couples TRBV6-5 to TRBJ2-2, with D maybe TRBD1 (6 bases). The germline V and J ends were trimmed by 6 bases and 2 bases, with 10 bases remaining between them. Looked up from germline, CDR1 is MNHEY and CDR2 is SVGAGI. There are 14 residues in the CDR3. This CDR3 reads CASRQGTNTGELFF. CDR3 DNA sequence: TGTGCCAGCAGGCAGGGGACCAACACCGGGGAGCTGTTTTTT.

The chain carries TRBV19 and TRBJ1-2; D remains ambiguous. Germline assignment: CDR1 LNHDA and CDR2 SQIVND (reference sequence). The CDR3 has 14 residues. Trimming cost V 5 bases and J 1 base, with 11 bases left between them. The CDR3 here is CASSVPHGNYGYTF. DNA of the CDR3: TGTGCCAGTAGTGTTCCACACGGTAACTATGGCTACACCTTC.

The chain combines TRBV27 with TRBJ2-3; D assignment may be TRBD1 or TRBD2 (6 bases each). This CDR3 has 14 residues. Looked up from germline, CDR1 is MNHEY and CDR2 is SMNVEV (reference sequence). The V and J ends lost 6 bases and 3 bases respectively, with 13 bases between them. DNA for the CDR3: TGTGCCAGCAGCCGGAGGGGGAGAACAGATACGCAGTATTTT. Translating gives CASSRRGRTDTQYF.

The chain is built from TRBV4-1 and TRBJ2-7; tentative D call: TRBD2 (7 bases). Deletions cut 6 bases from V and 3 bases from J, with 15 bases between. The germline V gene has CDR1 MGHRA and CDR2 YSYEKL. The CDR3 totals 14 residues. CDR3 coding DNA: TGCGCCAGCAGTTCCCCGGGGGGCCTCTACGAGCAGTACTTC. This sequence encodes CASSSPGGLYEQYF.